Below, 2 T cell receptor beta chains from the same sample are listed, as sequenced in a study of blood T cell repertoires in COVID-19. TCRdb's table, derived via immunoSEQ multiplex PCR, lists solely in-frame clones and lacks some. The sample records roughly 200,000 clones, around 79% being singletons. The sequencing input was peripheral blood. Source of these receptors: a woman aged 35 to 49 with COVID-19, enrolled during active disease.

CDR3 region: CASSQDYPVLAFF. In DNA form, the CDR3 reads TGTGCCAGCAGCCAAGATTATCCCGTCCTAGCTTTCTTT. This chain links TRBV3-1 (or the pseudogene TRBV3-2) with TRBJ1-1; D not resolved. Trimming cost V 0 bases and J 10 bases, with 12 bases left between them. The germline CDR1 and CDR2 sequences are LGHDT and YNNKEL (reference sequence). This CDR3 comprises 13 residues.

The chain couples TRBV23-1 to TRBJ2-7, with 15 nucleotides matching TRBD2. TRBV23-1 is assigned to the ORF class and has an uncertain function. V lost 2 bases and J lost 2; bases outside the gene matches: 7. This CDR3 contains 18 residues. The CDR3 here is CASSQAGLAGGKPYEQYF. In DNA, the CDR3 is TGCGCCAGCAGTCAAGCGGGACTAGCGGGAGGTAAACCCTACGAGCAGTACTTC.